The subject of this entry is one TCR beta chain. Its matching antigen is unknown. The data were taken from a study of T cell responses to AZD1222 COVID-19 vaccine. Assay: immunoSEQ multiplex PCR; the TCRdb copy retains only in-frame clones and omits some. The data contain under 120,000 clones, approximately 92% of them seen just once; the ten biggest clones take up roughly 1.2%. Overall study results and limits: Across spike, vaccine-associated CD4 TCRs were found, dominant at 160-218 and 743-854. Seropositive status at baseline applied to only 5 or 6 AZD1222 recipients.

V lost 1 base and J 5 bases, leaving 15 bases between the germline ends. There are 16 residues in the CDR3. Per the germline V gene, CDR1 is SGHTA and CDR2 is FQGTGA. The sequences come from peripheral blood, collected on day 0 of AZD1222 vaccination. The TCR originated in an adult in good health. The rearrangement joins TRBV7-3 to TRBJ2-1, with TRBD2 as a possible D gene (6 bases). CDR3 in DNA: TGTGCCAGCAGCTTAATGGGGGGAGGAATGAACAATGAGCAGTTCTTC. It specifies CASSLMGGGMNNEQFF.